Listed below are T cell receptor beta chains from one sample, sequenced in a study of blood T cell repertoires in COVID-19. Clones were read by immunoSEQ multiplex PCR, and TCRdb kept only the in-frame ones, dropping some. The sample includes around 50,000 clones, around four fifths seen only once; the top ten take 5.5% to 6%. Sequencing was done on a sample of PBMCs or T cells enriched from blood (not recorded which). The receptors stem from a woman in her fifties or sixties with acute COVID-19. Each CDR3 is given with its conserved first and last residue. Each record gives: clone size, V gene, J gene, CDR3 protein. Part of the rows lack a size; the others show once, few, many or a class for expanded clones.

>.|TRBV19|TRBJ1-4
CASNHRRSANEKLFF
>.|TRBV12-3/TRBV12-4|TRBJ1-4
CASSLGLPEKLFF
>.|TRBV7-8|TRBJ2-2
CASSFWNTGELFF
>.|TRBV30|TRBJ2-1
CAWERGGNEQFF
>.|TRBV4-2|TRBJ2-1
CASSQPLAGGRNEQFF
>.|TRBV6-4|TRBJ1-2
CASSARAGERGYTF
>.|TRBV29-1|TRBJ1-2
CSVEDQLAGKGYTF
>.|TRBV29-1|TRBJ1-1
CSVGERTEAFF
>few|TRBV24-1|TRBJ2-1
CATSDLTGVKINEQFF
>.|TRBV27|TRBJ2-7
CASSLGGAGYEQYF
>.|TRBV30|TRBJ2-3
CAWSKLAGTDTQYF
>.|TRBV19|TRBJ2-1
CASRGWGRTNEQFF
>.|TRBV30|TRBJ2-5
CAWGQQETQYF
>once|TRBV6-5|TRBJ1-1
CASRPGLPVTEAFF
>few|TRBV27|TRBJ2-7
CASSRYPGGAYEQYF
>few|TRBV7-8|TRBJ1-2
CASSFLGDSYGYTF
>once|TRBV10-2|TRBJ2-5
CASSNTGPEETQYF
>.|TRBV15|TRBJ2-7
CATSRALLTGSLGYEQYF
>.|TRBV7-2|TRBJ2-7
CASSLADGLAGDYEQYF
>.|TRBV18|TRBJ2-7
CASSARGRGPSSYEQYF
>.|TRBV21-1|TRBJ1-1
CASSRGDCTEAFF
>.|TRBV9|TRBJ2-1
CASSVVGTTYNEQFF
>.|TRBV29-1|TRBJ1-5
CSAGATGNQPQHF
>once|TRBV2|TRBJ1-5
CASSQGAVQPQHF
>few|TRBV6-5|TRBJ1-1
CASSYGRTMNTEAFF
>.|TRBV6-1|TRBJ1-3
CASSELGTGGNTIYF
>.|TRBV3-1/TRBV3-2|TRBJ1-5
CASSQDISNQPQHF
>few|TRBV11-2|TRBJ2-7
CASSFTGGNSYLYEQYF
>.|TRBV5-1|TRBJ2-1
CASSSAGGSYNEQFF
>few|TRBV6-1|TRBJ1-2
CASSETGSGGRYYGYTF
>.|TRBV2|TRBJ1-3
CASSEAGGAGNTIYF
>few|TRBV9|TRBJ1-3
CASSRDGMAGNTIYF
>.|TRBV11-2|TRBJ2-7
CASSSGLPPYEQYF
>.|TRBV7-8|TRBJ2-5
CASSLIAAGRPQETQYF
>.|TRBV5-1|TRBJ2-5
CASSGGREGETQYF
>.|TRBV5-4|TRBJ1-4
CASSLSGQGNEKLFF
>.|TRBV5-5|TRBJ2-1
CATRAPGGHNEQFF